The 21 T cell receptor beta chains below were found in one sample sequenced in a study of regulatory and conventional T cells in RAG deficiency. The sorted regulatory T cells were CD4+, CD25-high and CD127-low, with genomic DNA sequenced. The data were produced by immunoSEQ multiplex PCR, yet TCRdb's version contains in-frame clones alone and is incomplete. The repertoire holds some 20,000 clones, with roughly 87% as singletons. This sample was also put to use in a study of regulatory T cells. Turning to that study: The primer mix had 52 TRBV and 13 TRBJ primers.

Sample: Tregs sorted from blood. All receptors derive from a human donor in good health.

V gene TRBV14 combines with J gene TRBJ1-4, with 7 bases aligning to TRBD1. Germline CDR1 reads SGHDN; CDR2 reads FVKESK. The CDR3 is made up of 15 amino acids. V shed 2 bases, J shed 5 bases, and the junction held 5 bases outside the gene matches. The CDR3 sequence is CASSQRQGGNEKLFF. The CDR3 region has the DNA TGTGCCAGCAGCCAACGACAGGGCGGAAATGAAAAACTGTTTTTT. The entire variable domain, with the rest obtained from reference TRBV14 and TRBJ1-4, is as follows: EAGVTQFPSHSVIEKGQTVTLRCDPISGHDNLYWYRRVMGKEIKFLLHFVKESKQDESGMPNNRFLAERTGGTYSTLKVQPAELEDSGVYFCASSQRQGGNEKLFFGSGTQLSVL.

The chain is built from TRBV18 and TRBJ2-3; 7 bases agree with TRBD2. The CDR3 runs 15 residues. The V gene end was trimmed by 3 bases and the J gene end by 5 bases; junction bases not matched to a gene: 8. CDR1 and CDR2 from the germline V gene are KGHSH and LQKENI. CDR3 DNA sequence: TGTGCCAGCTCACCCCCCGGGGGGAGACAAGATACGCAGTATTTT. This encodes CASSPPGGRQDTQYF.

The J gene is TRBJ2-5, the V gene TRBV7-9; weak D call: TRBD2 (6 bases). The J call may be mistaken, given a closer DNA end match to TRBJ2-7. The CDR3 is 16 amino acids. From germline, CDR1 is SEHNR and CDR2 FQNEAQ (reference sequence). The CDR3 is CASSREYGSKVYEQYF. The CDR3 nucleotides are TGTGCCAGCAGCAGAGAATACGGGAGTAAAGTATACGAGCAGTACTTC.

This chain joins TRBV6-5 and TRBJ1-2; weak D call: TRBD1 (5 bases). V was shortened by 8 bases and J by 0 bases, with 7 bases between the two germline ends. Germline V CDR1 and CDR2: MNHEY, SVGAGI. The CDR3 runs to 12 residues. In DNA form, the CDR3 reads TGTGCCAGCGCGGGACCTAACTATGGCTACACCTTC. As protein: CASAGPNYGYTF.

This clone has more than one count but fewer than ten. The rearrangement joins TRBV7-8 to TRBJ2-1, with TRBD1 identical over 7 bases. Per the germline V gene, CDR1 is SGHVS and CDR2 is FQNEAQ. V shed 1 base, J shed 6 bases, and the junction held 6 bases outside the gene matches. This CDR3 region has 15 residues. The CDR3 DNA reads as TGTGCCAGCAGCTTAGGTGGACAGGAACGCAATGAGCAGTTCTTC. It is translated as CASSLGGQERNEQFF.

Note on this clone: Germline and junction disagree at one end, which may indicate a read error. The J gene is TRBJ1-6, the V gene TRBV14, with D perhaps matching TRBD1 (5 bases). The CDR3 is 16 amino acids. Germline V gene lookup returns CDR1 SGHDN and CDR2 FVKESK. CDR3 amino acids: CASGQVHRTYNSPLHF. CDR3 coding DNA: TGTGCCAGCGGCCAAGTACACAGGACCTATAATTCACCCCTCCACTTT.

The rearrangement joins TRBV29-1 to TRBJ2-1; 9 bases line up with TRBD2. The germline CDR1 and CDR2 sequences are SQVTM and ANQGSEA. V lost 7 bases to trimming and J lost 9 bases; unmatched junction nucleotides: 19. The CDR3 is 16 amino acids. The CDR3: CSADRTNSGGSGEQFF. The CDR3 nucleotides are TGCAGCGCCGATCGCACCAATAGCGGGGGATCGGGTGAGCAGTTCTTC.

This sequence joins TRBV29-1 and TRBJ1-2, with D possibly TRBD1 on 5 matching bases. The V end lost 6 bases, the J end lost 3 bases, and 17 bases lay between the germline ends. The length of the CDR3 is 14 residues. Germline V gives CDR1 SQVTM, CDR2 ANQGSEA. The CDR3 coding sequence is TGCAGCGTGAAACCAGGGAGGTTGGACTATGGCTACACCTTC. Translation gives CSVKPGRLDYGYTF.

The chain combines TRBV27 with TRBJ1-6; a possible D gene is TRBD1 (5 bases). CDR1 and CDR2 from the germline V gene are MNHEY and SMNVEV (reference sequence). V was clipped by 0 bases and J by 11 bases, with 14 bases between them. The CDR3 totals 15 residues. CDR3 bases: TGTGCCAGCAGTTTATCTGCGGGGGTCAATCCACCCCTCCACTTT. It is translated as CASSLSAGVNPPLHF.

About this clone itself: The junction departs from germline at one end; a sequencing error may be responsible. This chain links TRBV6-1 with TRBJ2-1; D may be TRBD1 (6 bases). The CDR3 sequence is 14 residues long. CDR1 is MNHNS, CDR2 SASEGT, per germline. For the CDR3, the DNA is TGTGCCGGCAGTGAAAACTACAGGGTTAATGAGCAGTTCTTC. It translates to CAGSENYRVNEQFF.

The chain has TRBV4-2 and TRBJ2-3, with 10 bases matching TRBD2. CDR1 is LGHNA and CDR2 is YNFKEQ in the germline V gene. The CDR3 loop spans 16 amino acids. V lost 0 bases, J lost 6 bases, and 6 bases stayed unmatched. CDR3 sequence: CASSQDDSGGLDTQYF. CDR3 nucleotide sequence: TGTGCCAGCAGCCAAGACGATAGCGGGGGGCTGGATACGCAGTATTTT.

The chain combines TRBV28 with TRBJ1-6, with 8 bases fitting TRBD1. The CDR3 is 15 amino acids. The ends lost 6 bases at V and 4 bases at J; junction bases unmatched: 5. Germline lookup yields CDR1 MDHEN and CDR2 SYDVKM. The CDR3 spells CASRVYRGYNSPLHF. Here the CDR3 DNA reads TGTGCCAGCAGGGTGTACAGGGGGTATAATTCACCCCTCCACTTT.

The J gene is TRBJ1-6, the V gene TRBV6-4, with a possible D match to TRBD1 (5 bases). V was clipped by 5 bases and J by 7 bases, with 12 bases between them. The CDR3 covers 14 residues. Germline V gene sequence: CDR1 MRHNA, CDR2 SNTAGT. CDR3 sequence: CASSKLSGNSPLHF. As DNA, the CDR3 is TGTGCCAGCAGTAAACTCTCAGGGAATTCACCCCTCCACTTT.

The genes are TRBV6-5 and TRBJ1-1, with D perhaps TRBD1 (6 bases). CDR1 and CDR2 (germline): MNHEY, SVGAGI. With 5 bases removed from V and 0 bases from J, the gap between germline ends came to 13 bases. The CDR3 is made up of 15 amino acids. CDR3 sequence: CASSGDRTMNTEAFF. The CDR3 DNA sequence: TGTGCCAGCAGTGGTGACAGGACCATGAACACTGAAGCTTTCTTT.

CDR3 amino acids: CASSWDLGNEKLFF. DNA of the CDR3: TGCGCCAGCAGCTGGGACCTTGGGAACGAAAAACTGTTTTTT. The gene calls are TRBV5-1 and TRBJ1-4; the D gene is possibly TRBD1 (5 bases). The CDR3 loop spans 14 amino acids. Deletions cut 3 bases from V and 8 bases from J, with 14 bases between. Germline V lookup: CDR1 SGHRS, CDR2 YFSETQ. Together with reference TRBV5-1 and TRBJ1-4, the CDR3 gives the full variable domain: KAGVTQTPRYLIKTRGQQVTLSCSPISGHRSVSWYQQTPGQGLQFLFEYFSETQRNKGNFPGRFSGRQFSNSRSEMNVSTLELGDSALYLCASSWDLGNEKLFFGSGTQLSVL.

Details on this clone: The sample has other DNA sequences that encode this CDR3 too. The gene calls are TRBV25-1 and TRBJ1-1; D remains ambiguous. The germline V gene has CDR1 MGHDK and CDR2 SYGVNS. Trimming left V 0 bases short and J 2 bases short, with 10 bases between. The CDR3 is 15 residues long. The CDR3 region is CASSEYRGLNTEAFF. The CDR3 DNA reads TGTGCCAGCAGTGAATATCGGGGTCTTAACACTGAAGCTTTCTTT.

The chain joins TRBV18 to TRBJ2-7; D ambiguous. The germline CDR1 and CDR2 sequences are KGHSH and LQKENI. The CDR3 has 13 amino acids. V was trimmed by 3 bases and J by 6 bases, leaving 12 bases between them. CDR3 sequence: CASSPRPVSEQYF. The CDR3 nucleotides are TGTGCCAGCTCACCGCGACCAGTATCCGAGCAGTACTTC.

CDR3 sequence reads: CASSPFWEAFF. DNA of the CDR3: TGTGCCAGCAGCCCCTTTTGGGAAGCTTTCTTT. The V gene is TRBV11-2, the J gene TRBJ1-1; D not resolved. Trimming removed 5 bases from V and 8 bases from J, with 9 bases in between. The V gene's germline CDR1 is SGHAT and CDR2 FQNNGV. The CDR3 length is 11 residues.

The chain couples TRBV7-8 to TRBJ2-3, with D perhaps given as TRBD1 or TRBD2 (5 bases each). The CDR3 covers 16 residues. V gave up 0 bases and J gave up 7 bases, with 17 bases separating them. Germline V gene data show CDR1 as SGHVS and CDR2 as FQNEAQ. The CDR3 region has the DNA TGTGCCAGCAGCTTAGCCTTGGGGACCCGCTCGAATACGCAGTATTTT. It specifies CASSLALGTRSNTQYF.

This clone was recorded a few times. V gene TRBV7-2 combines with J gene TRBJ2-7, with D perhaps matching TRBD2 (5 bases). Germline loops: CDR1 SGHTA, CDR2 FQGNSA. This CDR3 is built from 15 residues. V lost 5 bases, J lost 0 bases, and 14 bases lay in between. CDR3 loop: CASSVTAASSYEQYF. The CDR3 DNA reads TGTGCCAGCAGCGTAACAGCGGCCAGCTCCTACGAGCAGTACTTC.

The genes are TRBV6-5 and TRBJ1-5, with D possibly TRBD1 on 5 matching bases. The CDR3 contains 12 residues. Between the trimmed V and J ends, which lost 7 bases and 6 bases, there was a span of 10 bases. Germline CDR1 MNHEY, CDR2 SVGAGI. CDR3 in amino acids: CASMVGTQPQHF. In nucleotides, the CDR3 is TGTGCCAGCATGGTGGGGACTCAGCCCCAGCATTTT.